This TCR beta chain emerged from a study of T cell changes during pregnancy in multiple sclerosis. TCRdb keeps only in-frame clones here, not all; method: immunoSEQ multiplex PCR. The table records around 40,000 clones, 85% to 95% of them present only once. This TCR derives from a female donor with multiple sclerosis, enrolled in a pregnancy study. The sequences come from CD8+ T cells from peripheral blood mononuclear cells, collected in the third trimester of pregnancy.

The CDR3 is CASSVAGGNEQFF. The CDR3 bases are TGTGCCAGCAGCGTAGCTGGAGGTAATGAGCAGTTCTTC. This chain uses TRBV9 with TRBJ2-1, with D possibly being TRBD2 (5 bases). The CDR3 sequence is 13 residues long. V was pared by 0 bases and J by 7 bases, with 8 bases between. In germline, CDR1 is SGDLS, CDR2 YYNGEE. Drawing the rest from reference TRBV9 and TRBJ2-1, the complete variable domain is DSGVTQTPKHLITATGQRVTLRCSPRSGDLSVYWYQQSLDQGLQFLIQYYNGEERAKGNILERFSAQQFPDLHSELNLSSLELGDSALYFCASSVAGGNEQFFGPGTRLTVL.